This T cell receptor (beta chain) was identified in a study of T-cell reconstitution after alpha-beta-depleted transplantation in children. CDR3 length: 16 amino acids. Trimming stripped 6 bases from V and 5 bases from J, with 22 bases between. CDR1 is MNHNS and CDR2 is SASEGT in the germline V gene. TCRbeta library preparation incorporated unique molecular identifiers. TCRdb re-called the PCR reads through MiXCR, storing one row per CDR3 protein. The data hold about half a million distinct CDR3 sequences, with about 12% observed a single time. The clonotype comes from a human donor who donated a stem cell graft to a child with combined immunodeficiency. This chain uses TRBV6-1 with TRBJ1-1, with D perhaps matching TRBD1 (6 bases). The sequencing here drew on PBMCs from the stem cell graft donor, taken from the stem cell graft. The CDR3 loop reads CASRRGGTQGGTEAFF. The CDR3 DNA follows: TGTGCCAGCAGGAGGGGGGGCACCCAGGGAGGGACTGAAGCTTTCTTT.